The next 25 T cell receptor beta chains were all read from a single sample in a study of blood T cell repertoires in COVID-19. TCRdb keeps only in-frame clones here, not all; method: immunoSEQ multiplex PCR. Of hundreds of thousands of clones listed, more than 65% are singletons. Sequenced: peripheral blood. These receptors came from a woman aged 80 or over with acute or convalescent COVID-19.

In its sample, this clone was seen a few times. The rearrangement joins TRBV13 to TRBJ2-7, with D tentatively TRBD2 (5 bases). Germline CDR1 PRHDT, CDR2 FYEKMQ (reference sequence). Trimming removed 2 bases at V and 5 bases at J, with 10 bases between. The CDR3 is 13 amino acids. The CDR3 DNA reads TGTGCCAGCAGCTTAAGGACTCCTAACGAGCAGTACTTC. Protein: CASSLRTPNEQYF.

This chain uses TRBV28 with TRBJ1-2; TRBD1 matches at 7 bases. Germline loops: CDR1 MDHEN, CDR2 SYDVKM. J gave up 3 bases and V 6 bases, and 10 bases lay outside the gene matches. This CDR3 comprises 15 residues. In nucleotides, the CDR3 is TGTGCCAGCAGCTACAGCAGGGACAGCTACTATGGCTACACCTTC. Amino acid sequence: CASSYSRDSYYGYTF.

CDR3 DNA: TGCGCCAGCAGCTTGGCAGAAAATGAAAAACTGTTTTTT. Translating gives CASSLAENEKLFF. The rearrangement links TRBV5-1 to TRBJ1-4, with D unresolved. This CDR3 contains 13 residues. In germline, CDR1 is SGHRS, CDR2 YFSETQ. V lost 0 bases and J lost 5, with 5 bases in between. Together with reference TRBV5-1 and TRBJ1-4, the CDR3 gives the full variable domain: KAGVTQTPRYLIKTRGQQVTLSCSPISGHRSVSWYQQTPGQGLQFLFEYFSETQRNKGNFPGRFSGRQFSNSRSEMNVSTLELGDSALYLCASSLAENEKLFFGSGTQLSVL.

This clone was seen a few times. This rearrangement joins TRBV6-1 to TRBJ1-5; D gene ambiguous. This CDR3 is built from 11 residues. From germline, CDR1 is MNHNS and CDR2 SASEGT. V was trimmed by 1 base and J by 9 bases, leaving 4 bases between them. CDR3 amino acids: CASSEERPQHF. CDR3 nucleotide sequence: TGTGCCAGCAGTGAAGAGAGGCCCCAGCATTTT.

This chain connects TRBV7-9 to TRBJ1-2, with 8 positions matching TRBD1. The CDR3 runs to 14 residues. Germline V gene lookup returns CDR1 SEHNR and CDR2 FQNEAQ (reference sequence). The J segment lost 2 bases and the V segment lost 3 bases, leaving 2 bases of the junction unmatched. This CDR3 is CASSFRQGNYGYTF. DNA of the CDR3: TGTGCCAGCAGCTTCAGACAGGGGAACTATGGCTACACCTTC.

The gene calls are TRBV9 and TRBJ2-3, with TRBD2 matching over 10 bases. The germline gives CDR1 SGDLS, CDR2 YYNGEE. The CDR3 extends over 17 amino acids. J gave up 2 bases and V 0 bases, and 6 bases lay outside the gene matches. DNA of the CDR3: TGTGCCAGCAGCGTAGTGGCTAGCGGGGGCTCCACAGATACGCAGTATTTT. Translating it yields CASSVVASGGSTDTQYF.

This clone was recorded once. This sequence joins TRBV5-1 and TRBJ2-1, with 7 nucleotides matching TRBD1. Trimming cost V 4 bases and J 9 bases; bases outside gene matches: 4. Looked up from germline, CDR1 is SGHRS and CDR2 is YFSETQ. This CDR3 has 12 amino acids. The DNA for the CDR3 is TGCGCCAGCAGCCGACAGGGCGGTGAGCAGTTCTTC. Translation: CASSRQGGEQFF.

The rearrangement links TRBV4-1 to TRBJ1-4, with 9 bases fitting TRBD1. The V gene end was trimmed by 4 bases and the J gene end by 5 bases; junction bases not matched to a gene: 8. The CDR3 extends over 16 amino acids. Germline V gene sequence: CDR1 MGHRA, CDR2 YSYEKL. This CDR3 reads CASSLETGTGNEKLFF. The CDR3 region has the DNA TGCGCCAGCAGCCTCGAAACCGGGACAGGGAATGAAAAACTGTTTTTT.

The chain joins TRBV7-9 to TRBJ1-2; 7 nucleotides line up with TRBD1. The CDR3 sequence is 14 residues long. Germline loops: CDR1 SEHNR, CDR2 FQNEAQ (reference sequence). V dropped 5 bases and J dropped 3; count of bases not matched to a gene: 6. Written as DNA, the CDR3 is TGTGCCAGCAGCCTCACAGGGGATGACTATGGCTACACCTTC. The encoded protein is CASSLTGDDYGYTF.

The CDR3, as DNA: TGCGCCAGCAGCTTAGCAGGGGTGAGATACAATGAGCAGTTCTTC. Translating it yields CASSLAGVRYNEQFF. The V gene is TRBV5-1, the J gene TRBJ2-1; maybe TRBD1 (6 bases). CDR1 is SGHRS and CDR2 is YFSETQ in the germline V gene. V lost 2 bases to trimming and J lost 4 bases, with 13 bases between them. The length of the CDR3 is 15 residues.

The CDR3 nucleotides read TGTGCCAGCCTCTCGTCGGGGATTCGAACTGAAGCTTTCTTT. Its protein is CASLSSGIRTEAFF. The V and J genes are TRBV6-6 and TRBJ1-1; the D is unclear. Germline lookup yields CDR1 MNHNY and CDR2 SVGAGI (reference sequence). The germline V and J ends were trimmed by 8 bases and 5 bases, with 18 bases remaining between them. CDR3 length: 14 residues.

This clone was found a few times. CDR3 loop: CASSWDRRETEAFF. CDR3 coding DNA: TGTGCCAGCAGCTGGGACAGAAGGGAAACTGAAGCTTTCTTT. J is TRBJ1-1 and V is TRBV5-6, with 7 bases fitting TRBD1. Germline loops: CDR1 SGHDT, CDR2 YYEEEE. The V and J ends lost 3 bases and 5 bases, in that order; junction bases with no gene match: 7. The CDR3 has 14 residues.

The CDR3 nucleotides read TGCGCCAGCAGCTATCACACCGGGACAGGGGACACCTATGGCTACACCTTC. Its protein is CASSYHTGTGDTYGYTF. The rearrangement links TRBV5-1 to TRBJ1-2; TRBD1 agrees at 10 bases. V was pared by 3 bases and J by 4 bases, with 12 bases of the junction left unmatched. CDR1 and CDR2 from the germline V gene are SGHRS and YFSETQ. The CDR3 has 17 amino acids.

V and J are TRBV9 and TRBJ2-1; TRBD2 aligns across 16 bases. Germline CDR1 is SGDLS and CDR2 is YYNGEE. This CDR3 is built from 18 residues. V lost 3 bases, J lost 1 base, and 4 bases stayed unmatched. The CDR3 DNA reads TGTGCCAGCAGCGCGGGACTAGCGGGGGGGACGTCCTACAATGAGCAGTTCTTC. It yields the protein CASSAGLAGGTSYNEQFF.

V gene TRBV19 combines with J gene TRBJ2-7, with D possibly being TRBD1 (5 bases). Germline V lookup: CDR1 LNHDA, CDR2 SQIVND (reference sequence). The CDR3 runs 14 residues. With 5 bases removed from V and 6 bases from J, the gap between germline ends came to 17 bases. The CDR3 sequence is CASSPGWGPLEQYF. Here the CDR3 DNA reads TGTGCCAGTAGTCCAGGGTGGGGCCCTCTCGAGCAGTACTTC.

V is TRBV27 and J is TRBJ1-6, with D tentatively TRBD1 (5 bases). Trimming shortened V by 5 bases and J by 0 bases, and 17 bases separated the two germline ends. This CDR3 contains 18 residues. The V gene's germline CDR1 is MNHEY and CDR2 SMNVEV (reference sequence). The CDR3 spells CASSPSGTQSSYNSPLHF. The CDR3 DNA follows: TGTGCCAGCAGTCCCTCCGGGACTCAAAGCTCCTATAATTCACCCCTCCACTTT.

The genes are TRBV28 and TRBJ1-2; D is possibly TRBD1 (5 bases). The CDR3 is 13 residues long. V was pared by 3 bases and J by 4 bases, with 9 bases between. Germline V gene sequence: CDR1 MDHEN, CDR2 SYDVKM. This CDR3 is CASSLTEFYGYTF. CDR3 in DNA: TGTGCCAGCAGTTTGACAGAGTTCTATGGCTACACCTTC.

V and J are TRBV4-2 and TRBJ1-5; D is uncertain. Trimming pared 1 base from V and 7 bases from J, leaving 8 bases between. CDR3 size: 13 residues. Germline assignment: CDR1 LGHNA and CDR2 YNFKEQ. The CDR3 reads CASSQGGEQPQHF. The CDR3 DNA is TGTGCCAGCAGCCAAGGTGGGGAGCAGCCCCAGCATTTT.

This chain links TRBV6-2 or TRBV6-3 with TRBJ2-6; TRBD1 matches 7 bases. Unmatched junction bases numbered 13, after V lost 2 bases and J lost 0 bases. The CDR3 spans 20 residues. CDR1 MNHEY and CDR2 SVGEGT come from the germline V gene. CDR3 sequence (DNA): TGTGCCAGCAGTTACCCCTCCTACAGGGGCCAAAGCTCTGGGGCCAACGTCCTGACTTTC. Translating gives CASSYPSYRGQSSGANVLTF.

V usage is TRBV6-2 or TRBV6-3 and J usage is TRBJ1-5; 7 nucleotides match TRBD1. V was clipped by 2 bases and J by 6 bases; unmatched bases: 7. Per the germline V gene, CDR1 is MNHEY and CDR2 is SVGEGT. The CDR3 has 15 residues. This chain's CDR3 is CASSYHGTVIQPQHF. As DNA, the CDR3 is TGTGCCAGCAGTTACCACGGGACAGTGATTCAGCCCCAGCATTTT.

The V gene is TRBV6-2 or TRBV6-3, the J gene TRBJ1-2; the D gene is possibly TRBD1 (5 bases). The CDR3 has 17 amino acids. The germline gives CDR1 MNHEY, CDR2 SVGEGT. Trimming shortened V by 0 bases and J by 0 bases, and 14 bases separated the two germline ends. CDR3 nucleotide sequence: TGTGCCAGCAGTTACTCACGGATTGCGACAGCTAACTATGGCTACACCTTC. Protein product: CASSYSRIATANYGYTF.

The chain couples TRBV19 to TRBJ2-1, with 12 bases matching TRBD2. Germline CDR1 is LNHDA and CDR2 is SQIVND (reference sequence). The CDR3 runs to 15 residues. The J segment lost 8 bases and the V segment lost 6 bases, leaving 8 bases of the junction unmatched. This CDR3 is CASSATSGGSYEQFF. DNA of the CDR3: TGTGCCAGTAGCGCAACTAGCGGGGGGTCCTATGAGCAGTTCTTC.

The rearrangement links TRBV2 to TRBJ2-1, with 8 bases identical to TRBD2. CDR3 length: 14 amino acids. Looked up from germline, CDR1 is SNHLY and CDR2 is FYNNEI. V shed 6 bases, J shed 2 bases, and the junction held 3 bases outside the gene matches. The chain's CDR3 is CASSRGGPYNEQFF. CDR3 bases: TGTGCCAGCAGCCGGGGGGGCCCCTACAATGAGCAGTTCTTC.

This clone has just one count. The same CDR3 is also encoded by other DNA sequences in this sample. This chain uses TRBV5-6 with TRBJ1-4; no clear D gene. The CDR3 has 11 amino acids. Germline-derived CDR1 and CDR2 are SGHDT and YYEEEE. Between the trimmed V and J ends, which lost 2 bases and 7 bases, there was a span of 3 bases. The CDR3 protein is CASSFGEKLFF. The CDR3 coding sequence is TGTGCCAGCAGCTTCGGTGAAAAACTGTTTTTT.

V gene TRBV24-1 combines with J gene TRBJ2-3; 7 bases line up with TRBD1. The CDR3 consists of 18 residues. V lost 3 bases, J lost 1 base, and 12 bases stayed unmatched. CDR1 and CDR2 (germline): KGHDR, SFDVKD. The DNA of the CDR3 is TGTGCCACCAGTGATCCCGGCCCCGAGGGGGCTGGCACAGATACGCAGTATTTT. Amino acids: CATSDPGPEGAGTDTQYF.